This T cell receptor (beta chain) is from a study of cytomegalovirus exposure and HLA in healthy donors. Study observations and caveats: In a later analysis, compared with equally common non-associated chains, HLA-associated beta chains were more expanded.

A remark on this clone: The antigen is undetermined.

Germline V CDR1 and CDR2: MNHNY, SVGAGI (reference sequence). The CDR3 is made up of 15 amino acids. Trimming took 4 bases from V and 5 from J, leaving 14 bases between them. PCR was performed using 60 Vbeta and 13 Jbeta primers. TCRdb keeps only in-frame clones here, not all; method: immunoSEQ multiplex PCR. The data hold approximately 61,000 clones, with over 70% observed a single time. The genes are TRBV6-6 and TRBJ2-2; D possibly corresponds to TRBD2 (6 bases). This clonotype originated in a man between 50 and 59 years old in good health and CMV-seropositive. The sequencing input was PBMCs. As DNA, the CDR3 is TGTGCCAGCAGTTTTAGGCAGGGAGGAACCGGGGAGCTGTTTTTT. Amino acid sequence: CASSFRQGGTGELFF.